Below are 14 T cell receptor beta chains sequenced from a single sample in a study of cytomegalovirus exposure and HLA in healthy donors. Clones were sequenced by immunoSEQ multiplex PCR, and TCRdb holds only the in-frame ones, with some missing. The data hold around 70,000 clones, with approximately 95% observed a single time. The sample was PBMCs. These receptors came from a man in his late teens or twenties in good health and CMV-seronegative.

The V and J genes are TRBV27 and TRBJ1-1; TRBD1 is a possible D gene (5 bases). The germline V gene has CDR1 MNHEY and CDR2 SMNVEV (reference sequence). The CDR3 consists of 16 residues. Trimming removed 5 bases at V and 2 bases at J, with 18 bases between. The DNA of the CDR3 is TGTGCCAGCAGTGGCGGGGGGAGTGGGATCAACACTGAAGCTTTCTTT. Its translation: CASSGGGSGINTEAFF.

The J gene is TRBJ2-7, the V gene TRBV27, with 7 nucleotides matching TRBD2. This CDR3 is built from 15 residues. Germline trimming cut 2 bases from V and 3 bases from J; bases unmatched to any gene: 7. Germline CDR1 is MNHEY and CDR2 is SMNVEV (reference sequence). The CDR3: CASSLRGGGVYEQYF. The DNA of the CDR3 is TGTGCCAGCAGTTTACGCGGGGGTGGGGTCTACGAGCAGTACTTC.

The J gene is TRBJ2-5, the V gene TRBV30; D call uncertain. The CDR3 contains 14 residues. V shed 1 base and J shed 1 base, with 10 bases lying between them. From germline, CDR1 is GTSNPN and CDR2 SVGIG (reference sequence). The CDR3 is CAWSGLVSQETQYF. The DNA for the CDR3 is TGTGCCTGGAGTGGTCTAGTCAGCCAAGAGACCCAGTACTTC.

The rearrangement links TRBV7-8 to TRBJ2-7; TRBD1 aligns across 7 bases. In germline, CDR1 is SGHVS, CDR2 FQNEAQ. V was clipped by 5 bases and J by 11 bases; unmatched bases: 12. The CDR3 is 13 residues long. The CDR3 loop is CASSLQDREVEYF. CDR3 DNA sequence: TGTGCCAGCAGCCTCCAAGACAGGGAAGTAGAGTACTTC.

The rearrangement uses TRBV10-1 and TRBJ1-4, with a possible D match to TRBD1 (6 bases). The V end was cut by 6 bases, the J end by 5 bases, with 10 bases between. The length of the CDR3 is 13 residues. The germline V gene encodes CDR1 WNHNN and CDR2 SYGVQD (reference sequence). DNA for the CDR3: TGCGCCAGCAGCCGGGACACCAATGAAAAACTGTTTTTT. This encodes CASSRDTNEKLFF.

The chain joins TRBV7-9 to TRBJ1-1; maybe TRBD1 (5 bases). The CDR3 length is 16 residues. Trimming cost V 1 base and J 3 bases, with 15 bases left between them. Germline lookup yields CDR1 SEHNR and CDR2 FQNEAQ (reference sequence). This chain's CDR3 is CASSLDSGGSDTEAFF. DNA for the CDR3: TGTGCCAGCAGCTTAGATAGTGGGGGGTCGGACACTGAAGCTTTCTTT.

The sample holds one count of this clone. This sequence joins TRBV6-5 and TRBJ1-3, with TRBD1 matching over 7 bases. Germline V CDR1 and CDR2: MNHEY, SVGAGI. With 5 bases clipped from V and 0 bases from J, the junction kept 4 bases outside the gene matches. This CDR3 contains 15 residues. The CDR3 spells CASSPGQVSGNTIYF. DNA of the CDR3: TGTGCCAGCAGTCCCGGACAGGTCTCTGGAAACACCATATATTTT.

The chain links TRBV11-2 to TRBJ1-2, with 9 bases lining up with TRBD1. Germline CDR1 is SGHAT and CDR2 is FQNNGV. The length of the CDR3 is 15 residues. With V trimmed by 4 bases and J by 0 bases, 3 bases remained unmatched. This chain's CDR3 is CASSWDRAANYGYTF. The CDR3, as DNA: TGTGCCAGCAGCTGGGACAGGGCCGCTAACTATGGCTACACCTTC.

The CDR3 DNA sequence: TGTGCCAGTAGTACCGGGACACGGAGTCAGGGGCAGTACTTC. Encoded protein: CASSTGTRSQGQYF. The chain combines TRBV19 with TRBJ2-7, with D tentatively TRBD1 (6 bases). V dropped 4 bases and J dropped 9 bases, with 19 bases sitting between them. The CDR3 contains 14 residues. Germline assignment: CDR1 LNHDA and CDR2 SQIVND (reference sequence).

The rearrangement joins TRBV10-3 to TRBJ2-7, with 7 bases fitting TRBD1. The CDR3 extends over 13 amino acids. The germline V gene has CDR1 ENHRY and CDR2 SYGVKD. Trimming removed 6 bases from V and 6 bases from J; junction bases left unmatched: 8. The CDR3 loop reads CAISVIQGFEQYF. DNA of the CDR3: TGTGCCATCAGCGTAATACAGGGGTTCGAGCAGTACTTC.

The V gene is TRBV9, the J gene TRBJ2-1, with 10 bases matching TRBD2. This CDR3 spans 17 amino acids. CDR1 and CDR2 (germline): SGDLS, YYNGEE. The junction had 9 bases not matched to a gene; V was cut back by 0 bases and J by 6 bases. The CDR3 reads CASSVGRSGGAGNEQFF. DNA of the CDR3: TGTGCCAGCAGCGTAGGGAGAAGCGGGGGGGCCGGCAATGAGCAGTTCTTC.

This clone was recorded once. The chain is built from TRBV28 and TRBJ1-2; D gene ambiguous. Germline values: CDR1 MDHEN, CDR2 SYDVKM. The CDR3 spans 10 residues. Trimming left V 8 bases short and J 6 bases short, with 7 bases between. This CDR3 reads CASGEDGYTF. CDR3 in DNA: TGTGCCAGCGGAGAAGATGGCTACACCTTC.

The rearrangement links TRBV7-2 to TRBJ2-1; D possibly corresponds to TRBD1 (5 bases). Trimming shortened V by 1 base and J by 16 bases, and 14 bases separated the two germline ends. The CDR3 is 12 residues long. Germline values: CDR1 SGHTA, CDR2 FQGNSA. The DNA of the CDR3 is TGTGCCAGCAGCTTAGGTCCAGGGTCAGGCTTCTTC. Encoded protein: CASSLGPGSGFF.

The rearrangement uses TRBV28 and TRBJ2-3; 7 bases agree with TRBD1. The junction had 12 bases not matched to a gene; V was cut back by 5 bases and J by 4 bases. This CDR3 region has 16 residues. Germline values: CDR1 MDHEN, CDR2 SYDVKM. As DNA, the CDR3 is TGTGCCAGCAGTCCCTGGACAGGAGTCCCCCCAGATACGCAGTATTTT. Protein product: CASSPWTGVPPDTQYF.